These 24 T cell receptor beta chains were sequenced from one sample in a study of T cells in Graves' hyperthyroidism and ophthalmopathy. Amplification targeted TCR beta CDR3 regions from RNA transcripts. The HTBI primer set was used in a first-round RT-PCR of the TCR CDR3. TCRdb itself ran the multiplex PCR reads through MiXCR, one entry per CDR3 protein. The sample carries 380,000 or so distinct CDR3 sequences, roughly 13% recorded once. Material for sequencing was blood. These receptors were obtained from a man aged 25-40 years with Graves' hyperthyroidism that later progressed to Graves' ophthalmopathy.

A few counts support this clonotype. This rearrangement joins TRBV20-1 to TRBJ2-7, with 7 nucleotides matching TRBD1. The CDR3 is made up of 13 amino acids. Trimming at V came to 5 bases and at J to 2 bases, leaving 6 bases not matched to a gene. The germline V gene encodes CDR1 DFQATT and CDR2 SNEGSKA (reference sequence). In DNA form, the CDR3 reads TGCAGTGCTCGGACAGGTCGTACCTACGAGCAGTACTTC. It specifies CSARTGRTYEQYF.

In its sample, this clonotype was seen many times. The chain carries TRBV28 and TRBJ2-1; D perhaps matches TRBD2 (5 bases). The CDR3 spans 17 residues. Germline V gives CDR1 MDHEN, CDR2 SYDVKM. V lost 4 bases and J lost 4, with 20 bases in between. Here the CDR3 DNA reads TGTGCCAGCAGTTCCCCCTGGAGCGGAGAGATTTACAATGAGCAGTTCTTC. It encodes CASSSPWSGEIYNEQFF.

The chain recombines TRBV6-2 or TRBV6-3 with TRBJ2-5; 8 bases line up with TRBD2. Germline-derived CDR1 and CDR2 are MNHEY and SVGEGT. Trimming removed 6 bases from V and 6 bases from J; junction bases left unmatched: 9. The CDR3 spans 14 residues. CDR3 nucleotide sequence: TGTGCCAGCAGCCCCGGGGGGGCCACAAAGACCCAGTACTTC. As protein: CASSPGGATKTQYF.

Of note for this clonotype: Likely a read error: the CDR3 ends without its conserved phenylalanine or tryptophan. This chain uses TRBV20-1 with TRBJ2-7, with D maybe TRBD2 (5 bases). Germline V gene sequence: CDR1 DFQATT, CDR2 SNEGSKA (reference sequence). The CDR3 covers 14 residues. V lost 3 bases, J lost 2 bases, and 14 bases lay in between. Here the CDR3 reads CSASREGFAYEQYL. The CDR3 DNA sequence: TGCAGTGCTAGTAGAGAGGGTTTCGCCTACGAGCAGTACCTC.

In its sample, this clonotype was seen many times. This chain links TRBV2 with TRBJ1-1; maybe TRBD1 (6 bases). This CDR3 has 15 residues. The V end lost 4 bases, the J end lost 4 bases, and 16 bases lay between the germline ends. CDR1 and CDR2 from the germline V gene are SNHLY and FYNNEI. CDR3 in DNA: TGTGCCAGCAGTGGGGGATGGGGGCGAGGCACTGAAGCTTTCTTT. Encoded protein: CASSGGWGRGTEAFF.

At least ten counts were recorded for this clonotype. This rearrangement joins TRBV30 to TRBJ1-1; maybe TRBD1 (5 bases). V lost 2 bases and J lost 1, with 8 bases in between. Germline-derived CDR1 and CDR2 are GTSNPN and SVGIG (reference sequence). The CDR3 is 13 residues long. The CDR3 DNA follows: TGTGCCTGGAGTATGCAGGGGAACACTGAAGCTTTCTTT. It yields the protein CAWSMQGNTEAFF.

This clonotype was observed many times. The rearrangement joins TRBV12-3 or TRBV12-4 to TRBJ1-1, with D possibly matching TRBD1 (5 bases). CDR3 length: 12 residues. Deletions cut 6 bases from V and 7 bases from J, with 12 bases between. CDR3 protein: CASSRDFLEAFF. The CDR3 DNA is TGTGCCAGCAGCCGGGACTTTCTTGAAGCTTTCTTT.

This clonotype was recorded many times. The genes are TRBV24-1 and TRBJ2-2; D tentatively reads TRBD1 or TRBD2 (5 bases each). Germline values: CDR1 KGHDR, CDR2 SFDVKD. The CDR3 consists of 14 residues. Trimming removed 9 bases from V and 2 bases from J, with 12 bases in between. The CDR3 reads CATGGERNTGELFF. The CDR3 DNA sequence: TGTGCCACCGGGGGTGAGCGAAACACCGGGGAGCTGTTTTTT.

The chain links TRBV20-1 to TRBJ2-7, with 14 bases that match TRBD2. From germline, CDR1 is DFQATT and CDR2 SNEGSKA (reference sequence). J was trimmed by 1 base and V by 6 bases; bases with no gene match: 8. The CDR3 length is 16 residues. CDR3 nucleotides: TGCAGTGCCCCTGGGACTAGCGGGGGCCCGTCCTACGAGCAGTACTTC. Protein product: CSAPGTSGGPSYEQYF.

There are many counts of this clonotype. V gene TRBV20-1 combines with J gene TRBJ2-7, with D tentatively TRBD1 (6 bases). Germline V gene sequence: CDR1 DFQATT, CDR2 SNEGSKA (reference sequence). V was clipped by 1 base and J by 2 bases, with 15 bases between them. This CDR3 is built from 15 residues. CDR3 coding DNA: TGCAGTGCTAGAGGTGCCGGGACAAAAACCTACGAGCAGTACTTC. Its protein is CSARGAGTKTYEQYF.

In this sample, this clonotype turned up many times. The DNA of the CDR3 is TGTGCCAGCAGTTTAGTGGAGGGCACTGAAGCTTTCTTT. It is translated as CASSLVEGTEAFF. The chain joins TRBV12-3 or TRBV12-4 to TRBJ1-1; D is ambiguous. The CDR3 has 13 amino acids. The V and J ends lost 1 base and 4 bases respectively, with 7 bases between them.

This clonotype was recorded at least ten times. The chain couples TRBV7-9 to TRBJ2-1, with TRBD1 matching 7 bases. The CDR3 is 15 residues long. Germline lookup yields CDR1 SEHNR and CDR2 FQNEAQ (reference sequence). V shed 4 bases, J shed 3 bases, and the junction held 6 bases outside the gene matches. The CDR3, as DNA: TGTGCCAGCAGCTCAACCGGGACAGACTACAATGAGCAGTTCTTC. Its translation is CASSSTGTDYNEQFF.

This clonotype has a handful of counts. The chain links TRBV27 to TRBJ2-5, with D possibly being TRBD2 (5 bases). Trimming left V 5 bases short and J 4 bases short, with 14 bases between. Germline CDR1 is MNHEY and CDR2 is SMNVEV (reference sequence). This CDR3 comprises 14 residues. The CDR3 is CASSPGIGGETQYF. The CDR3 DNA sequence: TGTGCCAGCAGTCCGGGAATTGGCGGAGAGACCCAGTACTTC.

The CDR3 sequence: CSADREAFF. Written as DNA, the CDR3 is TGCAGCGCCGACAGGGAAGCTTTCTTT. The chain carries TRBV29-1 and TRBJ1-1; the D gene is possibly TRBD1 (6 bases). V lost 7 bases and J lost 8, with 8 bases in between. The CDR3 consists of 9 residues. Germline CDR1 and CDR2: SQVTM and ANQGSEA.

On this clonotype itself: The germline gene is not matched at one end of the junction; a read error may be the cause. The chain joins TRBV6-1 to TRBJ1-4; D uncertain. Per the germline V gene, CDR1 is MNHNS and CDR2 is SASEGT. The CDR3 is 13 amino acids. CDR3 coding DNA: TGTGCCAGCAGTATAGCAACTAATGTAAAACTGTTTTTT. This encodes CASSIATNVKLFF.

The chain carries TRBV4-1 and TRBJ2-2; D tentatively fits TRBD1 or TRBD2 (5 bases each). The CDR3 sequence is 13 residues long. Germline-derived CDR1 and CDR2 are MGHRA and YSYEKL. V was trimmed by 4 bases and J by 6 bases, leaving 9 bases between them. CDR3: CASSPRDAGELFF. The CDR3 nucleotides read TGCGCCAGCAGCCCCAGGGACGCCGGGGAGCTGTTTTTT.

Worth noting for this clonotype: A much larger clone differs by one base, so this may be a read error. This chain links TRBV11-3 with TRBJ2-1; D is undetermined. CDR1 is SGHNT, CDR2 YENEEA, per germline. The CDR3 is 14 residues long. CDR3 sequence reads: CASSLQSSYNEQLF. Written as DNA, the CDR3 is TGTGCCAGCAGCTTACAGAGCTCCTACAATGAGCAGCTCTTC. Looking up the rest from reference TRBV11-3 and TRBJ2-1 gives the full variable domain: EAGVVQSPRYKIIEKKQPVAFWCNPISGHNTLYWYLQNLGQGPELLIRYENEEAVDDSQLPKDRFSAERLKGVDSTLKIQPAELGDSAVYLCASSLQSSYNEQLFGPGTRLTVL.

This chain uses TRBV6-1 with TRBJ2-7; TRBD1 is a possible D gene (6 bases). Trimming pared 6 bases from V and 6 bases from J, leaving 15 bases between. This CDR3 region has 13 residues. Germline values: CDR1 MNHNS, CDR2 SASEGT. CDR3 coding DNA: TGTGCCAGCAGCCCCACAGGGTTAGGCGAGCAGTACTTC. Translating it yields CASSPTGLGEQYF.

This clonotype was seen a handful of times. This chain connects TRBV5-1 to TRBJ1-3; D is undetermined. The V end lost 0 bases, the J end lost 0 bases, and 13 bases lay between the germline ends. This CDR3 spans 17 amino acids. Germline V gives CDR1 SGHRS, CDR2 YFSETQ. The CDR3 coding sequence is TGCGCCAGCAGCTTGGAGCCTTTGGAGCGCTCTGGAAACACCATATATTTT. Amino acid sequence: CASSLEPLERSGNTIYF.

This clonotype was recorded many times. The V call is TRBV28, the J call TRBJ2-2; 8 bases are shared with TRBD1. V shed 3 bases and J 4 bases; nucleotides not matched to a gene: 4. This CDR3 contains 15 residues. The germline gives CDR1 MDHEN, CDR2 SYDVKM. The CDR3 sequence is CASSFEQGVTGELFF. The DNA for the CDR3 is TGTGCCAGCAGTTTCGAACAGGGGGTCACCGGGGAGCTGTTTTTT.

This clonotype came up a few times. V usage is TRBV20-1 and J usage is TRBJ1-5; 10 positions agree with TRBD1. The CDR3 is 16 amino acids. From germline, CDR1 is DFQATT and CDR2 SNEGSKA (reference sequence). V lost 6 bases, J lost 4 bases, and 12 bases stayed unmatched. CDR3 protein: CSAPPGTGVANQPQHF. Here the CDR3 DNA reads TGCAGTGCGCCCCCCGGGACAGGGGTAGCAAATCAGCCCCAGCATTTT.

This clonotype was seen a handful of times. This chain links TRBV7-9 with TRBJ1-3, with D maybe TRBD1 (5 bases). The CDR3 is 11 amino acids. Trimming cost V 11 bases and J 4 bases, with 9 bases left between them. CDR1 is SEHNR, CDR2 FQNEAQ, per germline (reference sequence). CDR3 amino acids: CASGAGNTIYF. Here the CDR3 DNA reads TGTGCCTCCGGGGCAGGAAACACCATATATTTT.

This clonotype showed up many times. This chain connects TRBV2 to TRBJ1-5, with a possible D match to TRBD1 (6 bases). Germline CDR1 SNHLY, CDR2 FYNNEI. Trimming pared 5 bases from V and 7 bases from J, leaving 15 bases between. This CDR3 region has 14 residues. Written as DNA, the CDR3 is TGTGCCAGCAGTAGAACAGGGAGGCGCCAGCCCCAGCATTTT. It translates to CASSRTGRRQPQHF.

This clonotype was seen a few times. This chain's CDR3 is CASSVEGQGFHEQYF. CDR3 sequence (DNA): TGTGCCAGCAGCGTAGAGGGCCAAGGTTTCCACGAGCAGTACTTC. The chain couples TRBV9 to TRBJ2-7; D gene unclear. Trimming stripped 0 bases from V and 5 bases from J, with 15 bases between. Germline V gene lookup returns CDR1 SGDLS and CDR2 YYNGEE. The CDR3 sequence is 15 residues long. The full variable domain, in which reference TRBV9 and TRBJ2-7 provide the parts outside the CDR3, is DSGVTQTPKHLITATGQRVTLRCSPRSGDLSVYWYQQSLDQGLQFLIQYYNGEERAKGNILERFSAQQFPDLHSELNLSSLELGDSALYFCASSVEGQGFHEQYFGPGTRLTVT.